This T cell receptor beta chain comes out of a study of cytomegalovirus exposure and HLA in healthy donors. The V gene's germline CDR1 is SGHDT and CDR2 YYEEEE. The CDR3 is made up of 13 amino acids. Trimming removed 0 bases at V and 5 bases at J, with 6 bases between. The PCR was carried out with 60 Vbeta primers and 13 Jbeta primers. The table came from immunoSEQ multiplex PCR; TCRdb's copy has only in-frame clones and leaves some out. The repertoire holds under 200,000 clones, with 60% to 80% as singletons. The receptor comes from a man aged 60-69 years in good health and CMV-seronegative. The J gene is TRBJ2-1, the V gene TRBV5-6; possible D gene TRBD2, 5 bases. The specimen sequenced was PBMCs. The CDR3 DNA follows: TGTGCCAGCAGCTTGGGGGGAGACAATGAGCAGTTCTTC. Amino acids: CASSLGGDNEQFF.